This TCR beta chain originates from a study of sequential checkpoint blockade in melanoma. V trimming: 1 base; J trimming: 8 bases; junction bases outside the gene matches: 7. Germline CDR1 reads LGHNA; CDR2 reads YSLEER. The CDR3 extends over 15 amino acids. Indicated treatment: randomized to nivolumab then ipilimumab (arm A) or the reverse (arm B). TCRdb keeps only in-frame clones here, not all; method: immunoSEQ multiplex PCR. Of around 21,000 clones in the sample, 82% were seen once. This receptor was taken from a human donor with melanoma. The rearrangement links TRBV4-3 to TRBJ2-2, with 7 bases aligning to TRBD2. Sequenced here: CD8+ T cells sorted from blood (inferred from file names), sampled from a patient given nivolumab and ipilimumab in sequence. The CDR3 is CASSQVPSGRGELFF. DNA for the CDR3: TGCGCCAGCAGCCAAGTTCCTAGCGGCAGAGGGGAGCTGTTTTTT.